This T cell receptor beta chain is from a study of blood T cell repertoires in COVID-19. Study context: The samples span acute and convalescent COVID-19 from the United States, Italy and Spain. PBMCs, B-cell-depleted T cells, or T cells provided the cDNA or gDNA that made up the material.

Germline V lookup: CDR1 LGHDT, CDR2 YNNKEL (reference sequence). The CDR3 spans 17 residues. The V and J ends lost 0 bases and 2 bases, in that order; junction bases with no gene match: 5. The data were produced by immunoSEQ multiplex PCR, yet TCRdb's version contains in-frame clones alone and is incomplete. The sample has 200,000 to 250,000 clones, more than 80% seen once. Those enrolled in Seattle joined during active infection and were followed longitudinally afterward. There are a few counts of this clone. Sequencing used peripheral blood. This receptor was identified in a woman aged 25-40 years with COVID-19, enrolled during active disease. This rearrangement joins TRBV3-1 (or the pseudogene TRBV3-2) to TRBJ1-5; 9 nucleotides agree with TRBD1. The CDR3 bases are TGTGCCAGCAGCCAAGATTCCCGGACAGGGGGCAATCAGCCCCAGCATTTT. This gives the protein CASSQDSRTGGNQPQHF.